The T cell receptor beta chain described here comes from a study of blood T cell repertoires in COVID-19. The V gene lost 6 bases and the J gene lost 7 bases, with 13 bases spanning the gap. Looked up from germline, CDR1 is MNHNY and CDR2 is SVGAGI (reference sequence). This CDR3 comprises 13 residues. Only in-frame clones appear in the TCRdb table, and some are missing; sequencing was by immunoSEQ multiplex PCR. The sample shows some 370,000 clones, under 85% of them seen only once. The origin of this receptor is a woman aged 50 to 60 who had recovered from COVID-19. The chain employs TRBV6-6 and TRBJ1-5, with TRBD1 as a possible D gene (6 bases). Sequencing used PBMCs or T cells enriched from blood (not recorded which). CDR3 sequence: CASRTLQGQPQHF. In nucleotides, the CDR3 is TGTGCCAGCAGAACTTTACAGGGCCAGCCCCAGCATTTT.